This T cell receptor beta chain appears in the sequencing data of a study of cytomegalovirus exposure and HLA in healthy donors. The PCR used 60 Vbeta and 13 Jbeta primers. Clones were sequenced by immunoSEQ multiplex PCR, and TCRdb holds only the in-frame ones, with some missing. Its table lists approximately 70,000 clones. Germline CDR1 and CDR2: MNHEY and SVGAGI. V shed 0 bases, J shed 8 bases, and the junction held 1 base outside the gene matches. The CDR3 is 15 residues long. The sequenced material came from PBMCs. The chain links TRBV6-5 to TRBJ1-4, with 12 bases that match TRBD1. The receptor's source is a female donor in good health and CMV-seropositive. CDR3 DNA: TGTGCCAGCAGTTACTCGGGACAGGGGGCGGAAAAACTGTTTTTT. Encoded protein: CASSYSGQGAEKLFF.